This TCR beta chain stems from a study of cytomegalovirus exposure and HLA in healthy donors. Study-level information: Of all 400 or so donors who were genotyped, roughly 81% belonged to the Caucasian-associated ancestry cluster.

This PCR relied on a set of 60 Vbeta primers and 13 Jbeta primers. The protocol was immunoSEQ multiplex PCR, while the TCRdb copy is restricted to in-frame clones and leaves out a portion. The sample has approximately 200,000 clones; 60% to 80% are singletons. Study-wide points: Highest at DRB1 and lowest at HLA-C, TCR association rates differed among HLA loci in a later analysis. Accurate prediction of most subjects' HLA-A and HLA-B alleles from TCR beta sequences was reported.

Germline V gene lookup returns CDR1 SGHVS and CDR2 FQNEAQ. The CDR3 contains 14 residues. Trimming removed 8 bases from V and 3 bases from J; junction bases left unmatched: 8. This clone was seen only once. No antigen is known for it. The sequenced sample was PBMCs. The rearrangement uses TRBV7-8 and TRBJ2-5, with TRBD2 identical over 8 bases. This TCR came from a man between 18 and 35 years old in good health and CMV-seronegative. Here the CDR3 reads CASRRGVREETQYF. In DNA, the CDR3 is TGTGCCAGCCGGCGGGGGGTGAGGGAAGAGACCCAGTACTTC.